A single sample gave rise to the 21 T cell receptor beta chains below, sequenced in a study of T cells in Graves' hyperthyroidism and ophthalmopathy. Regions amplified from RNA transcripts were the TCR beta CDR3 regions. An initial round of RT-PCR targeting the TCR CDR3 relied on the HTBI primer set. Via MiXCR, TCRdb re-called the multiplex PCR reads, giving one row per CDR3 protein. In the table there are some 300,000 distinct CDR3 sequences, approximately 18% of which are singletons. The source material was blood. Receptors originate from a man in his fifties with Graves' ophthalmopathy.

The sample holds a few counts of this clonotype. The CDR3, as DNA: TGTGCCAGCAGTTTTCTCACAGGGCCTAATGAAAAACTGTTTTTT. It is translated as CASSFLTGPNEKLFF. This rearrangement joins TRBV12-3 or TRBV12-4 to TRBJ1-4; tentative D call: TRBD1 (6 bases). The V end was cut by 3 bases, the J end by 3 bases, with 11 bases between. The CDR3 loop spans 15 amino acids.

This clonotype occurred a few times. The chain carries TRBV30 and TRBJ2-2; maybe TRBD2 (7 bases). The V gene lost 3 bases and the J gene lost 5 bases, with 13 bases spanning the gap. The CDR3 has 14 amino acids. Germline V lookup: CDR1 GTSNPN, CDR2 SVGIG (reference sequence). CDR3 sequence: CAWSKGGGTGELFF. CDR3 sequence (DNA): TGTGCCTGGAGCAAGGGGGGAGGGACCGGGGAGCTGTTTTTT.

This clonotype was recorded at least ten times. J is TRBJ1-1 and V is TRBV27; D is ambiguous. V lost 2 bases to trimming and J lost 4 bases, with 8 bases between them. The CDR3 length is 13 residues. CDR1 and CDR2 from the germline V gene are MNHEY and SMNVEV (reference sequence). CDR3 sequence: CASSLMGGTEAFF. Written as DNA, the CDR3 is TGTGCCAGCAGTTTAATGGGAGGCACTGAAGCTTTCTTT.

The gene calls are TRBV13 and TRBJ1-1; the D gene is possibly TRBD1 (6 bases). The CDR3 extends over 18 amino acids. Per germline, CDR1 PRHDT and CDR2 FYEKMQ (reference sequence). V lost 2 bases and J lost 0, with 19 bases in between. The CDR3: CASSLKEGGGRLNTEAFF. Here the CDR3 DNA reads TGTGCCAGCAGCTTAAAGGAAGGCGGGGGGCGCTTGAACACTGAAGCTTTCTTT.

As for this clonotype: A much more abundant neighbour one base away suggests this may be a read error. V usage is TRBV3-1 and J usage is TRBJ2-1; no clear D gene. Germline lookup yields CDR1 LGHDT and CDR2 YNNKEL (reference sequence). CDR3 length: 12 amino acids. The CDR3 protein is CASGQTTNEQFF. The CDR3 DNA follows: TGTGCCAGCGGCCAGACAACAAATGAGCAGTTCTTC.

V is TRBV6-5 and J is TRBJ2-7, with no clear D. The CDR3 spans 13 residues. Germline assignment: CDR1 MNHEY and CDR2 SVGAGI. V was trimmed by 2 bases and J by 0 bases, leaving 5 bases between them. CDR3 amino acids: CASSYQVSYEQYF. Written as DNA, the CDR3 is TGTGCCAGCAGTTACCAAGTCTCCTACGAGCAGTACTTC.

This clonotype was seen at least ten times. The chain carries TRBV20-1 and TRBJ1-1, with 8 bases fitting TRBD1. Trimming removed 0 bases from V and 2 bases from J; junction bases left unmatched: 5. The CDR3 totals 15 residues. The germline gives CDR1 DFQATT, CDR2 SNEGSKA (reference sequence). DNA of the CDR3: TGCAGTGCTAGAGAGACAGGGGCGACCAACACTGAAGCTTTCTTT. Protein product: CSARETGATNTEAFF.

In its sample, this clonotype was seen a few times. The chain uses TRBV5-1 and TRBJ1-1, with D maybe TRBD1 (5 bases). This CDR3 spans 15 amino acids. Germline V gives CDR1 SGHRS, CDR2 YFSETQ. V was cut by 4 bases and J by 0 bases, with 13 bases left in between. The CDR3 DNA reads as TGCGCCAGCAGCCCGAATCTGGGGGTGAACACTGAAGCTTTCTTT. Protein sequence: CASSPNLGVNTEAFF.

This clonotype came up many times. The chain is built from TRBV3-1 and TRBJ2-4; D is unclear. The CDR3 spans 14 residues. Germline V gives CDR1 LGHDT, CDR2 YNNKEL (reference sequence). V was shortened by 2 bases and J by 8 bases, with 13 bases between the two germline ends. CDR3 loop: CASSQTLLSDIQYF. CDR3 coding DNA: TGTGCCAGCAGCCAAACCCTACTATCGGACATTCAGTACTTC.

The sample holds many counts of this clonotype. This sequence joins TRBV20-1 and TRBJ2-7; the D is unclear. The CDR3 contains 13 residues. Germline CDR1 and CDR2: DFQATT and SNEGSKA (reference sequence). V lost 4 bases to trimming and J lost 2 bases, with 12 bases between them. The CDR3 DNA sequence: TGCAGTGCTATTCTCGAAAACGCCTACGAGCAGTACTTC. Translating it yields CSAILENAYEQYF.

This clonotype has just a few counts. Written as DNA, the CDR3 is TGTGCCAGCAGTTTTCTAGCGGGGAACACCGGGGAGCTGTTTTTT. This sequence encodes CASSFLAGNTGELFF. The chain joins TRBV27 to TRBJ2-2; 8 bases fit TRBD2. CDR1 and CDR2 (germline): MNHEY, SMNVEV (reference sequence). CDR3 length equals 15 residues. The ends lost 3 bases at V and 1 base at J; junction bases unmatched: 1.

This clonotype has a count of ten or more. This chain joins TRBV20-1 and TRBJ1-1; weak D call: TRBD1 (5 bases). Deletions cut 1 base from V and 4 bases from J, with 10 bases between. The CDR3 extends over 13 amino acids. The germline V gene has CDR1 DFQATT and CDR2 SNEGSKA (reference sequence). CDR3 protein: CSARVAGLTEAFF. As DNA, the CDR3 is TGCAGTGCTAGAGTGGCAGGGCTCACTGAAGCTTTCTTT.

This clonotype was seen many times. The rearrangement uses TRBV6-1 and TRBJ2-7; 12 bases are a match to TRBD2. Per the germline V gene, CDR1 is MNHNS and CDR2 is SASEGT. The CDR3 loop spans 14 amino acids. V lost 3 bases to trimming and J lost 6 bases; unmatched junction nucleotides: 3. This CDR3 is CASSETSGSREQYF. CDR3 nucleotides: TGTGCCAGCAGTGAGACTAGCGGGAGTCGCGAGCAGTACTTC.

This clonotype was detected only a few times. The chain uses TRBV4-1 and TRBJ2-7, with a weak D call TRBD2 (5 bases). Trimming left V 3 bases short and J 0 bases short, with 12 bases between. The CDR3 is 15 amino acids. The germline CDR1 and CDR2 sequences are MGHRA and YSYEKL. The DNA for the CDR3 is TGCGCCAGCAGCCACGAACCTGGGAGCTCCTACGAGCAGTACTTC. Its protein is CASSHEPGSSYEQYF.

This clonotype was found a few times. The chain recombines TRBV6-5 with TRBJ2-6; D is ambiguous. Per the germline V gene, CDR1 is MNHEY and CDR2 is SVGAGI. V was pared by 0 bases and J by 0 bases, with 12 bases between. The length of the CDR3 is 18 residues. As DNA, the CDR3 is TGTGCCAGCAGTTACTCTCGTGGACGAAGCTCTGGGGCCAACGTCCTGACTTTC. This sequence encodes CASSYSRGRSSGANVLTF.

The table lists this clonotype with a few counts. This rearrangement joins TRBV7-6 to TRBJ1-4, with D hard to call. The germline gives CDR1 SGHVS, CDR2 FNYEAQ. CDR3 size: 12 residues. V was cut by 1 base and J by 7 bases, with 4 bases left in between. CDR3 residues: CASSLGSEKLFF. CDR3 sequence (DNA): TGTGCCAGCAGCTTAGGGAGTGAAAAACTGTTTTTT.

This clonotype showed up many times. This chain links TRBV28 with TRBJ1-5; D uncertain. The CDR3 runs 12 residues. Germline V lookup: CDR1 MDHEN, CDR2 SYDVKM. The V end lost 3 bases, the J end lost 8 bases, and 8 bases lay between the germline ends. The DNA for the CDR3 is TGTGCCAGCAGTTTGTCCACAGAGCCCCAGCATTTT. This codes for CASSLSTEPQHF.

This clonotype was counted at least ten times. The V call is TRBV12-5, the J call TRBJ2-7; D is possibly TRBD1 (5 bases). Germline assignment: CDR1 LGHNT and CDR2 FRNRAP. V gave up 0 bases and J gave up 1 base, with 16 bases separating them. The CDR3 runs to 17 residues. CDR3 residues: CASGLVVVTGQSYEQYF. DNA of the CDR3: TGTGCTAGTGGTTTGGTCGTGGTAACAGGCCAATCCTACGAGCAGTACTTC.

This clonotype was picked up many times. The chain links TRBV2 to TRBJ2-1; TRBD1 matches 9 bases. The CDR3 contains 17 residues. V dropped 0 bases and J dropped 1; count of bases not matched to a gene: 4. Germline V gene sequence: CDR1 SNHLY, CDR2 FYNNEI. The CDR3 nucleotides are TGTGCCAGCAGTGAAGCAATTGGGACAGGGTCCTACAATGAGCAGTTCTTC. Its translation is CASSEAIGTGSYNEQFF.

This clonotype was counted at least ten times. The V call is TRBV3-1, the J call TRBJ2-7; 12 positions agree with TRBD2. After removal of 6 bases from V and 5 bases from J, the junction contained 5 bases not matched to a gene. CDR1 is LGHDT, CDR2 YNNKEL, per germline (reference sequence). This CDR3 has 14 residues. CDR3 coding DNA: TGTGCCAGCAGTCCTCTAGCGGGAGGGAACGAGCAGTACTTC. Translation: CASSPLAGGNEQYF.

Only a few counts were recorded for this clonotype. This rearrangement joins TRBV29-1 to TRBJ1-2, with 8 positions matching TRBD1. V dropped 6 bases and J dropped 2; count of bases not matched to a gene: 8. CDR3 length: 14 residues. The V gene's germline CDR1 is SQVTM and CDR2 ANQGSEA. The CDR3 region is CSVLAGQANYGYTF. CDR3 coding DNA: TGCAGCGTCCTTGCGGGACAGGCCAACTATGGCTACACCTTC.